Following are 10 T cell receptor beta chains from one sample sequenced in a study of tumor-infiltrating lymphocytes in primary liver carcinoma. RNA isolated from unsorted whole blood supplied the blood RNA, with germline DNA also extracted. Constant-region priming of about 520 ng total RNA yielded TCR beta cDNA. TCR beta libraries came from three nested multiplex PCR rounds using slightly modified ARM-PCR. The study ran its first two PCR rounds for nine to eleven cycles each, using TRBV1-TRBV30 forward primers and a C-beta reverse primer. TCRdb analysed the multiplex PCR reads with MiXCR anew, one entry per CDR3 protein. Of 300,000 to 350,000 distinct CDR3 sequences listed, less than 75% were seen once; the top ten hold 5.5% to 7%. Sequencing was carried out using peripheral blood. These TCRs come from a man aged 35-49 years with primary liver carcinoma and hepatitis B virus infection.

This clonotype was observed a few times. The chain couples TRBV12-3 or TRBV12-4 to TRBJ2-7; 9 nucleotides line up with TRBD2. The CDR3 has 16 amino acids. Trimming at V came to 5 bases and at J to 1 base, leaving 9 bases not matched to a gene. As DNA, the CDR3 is TGTGCCAGCAGTCGATATAGCGGGAGTGGGTCCTACGAGCAGTACTTC. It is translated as CASSRYSGSGSYEQYF.

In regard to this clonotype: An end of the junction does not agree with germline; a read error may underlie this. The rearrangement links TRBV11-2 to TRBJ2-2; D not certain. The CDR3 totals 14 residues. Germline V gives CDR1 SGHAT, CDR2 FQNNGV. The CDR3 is CAGSLVKDTGELFF. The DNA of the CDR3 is TGTGCCGGCAGCTTAGTCAAGGACACCGGGGAGCTGTTTTTT.

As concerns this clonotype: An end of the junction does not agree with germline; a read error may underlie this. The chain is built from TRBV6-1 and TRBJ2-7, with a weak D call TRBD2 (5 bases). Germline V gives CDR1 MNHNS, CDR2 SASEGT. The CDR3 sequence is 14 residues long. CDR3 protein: CARSEAAEGYEQYF. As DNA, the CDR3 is TGTGCCCGCAGTGAAGCGGCAGAGGGCTACGAGCAGTACTTC.

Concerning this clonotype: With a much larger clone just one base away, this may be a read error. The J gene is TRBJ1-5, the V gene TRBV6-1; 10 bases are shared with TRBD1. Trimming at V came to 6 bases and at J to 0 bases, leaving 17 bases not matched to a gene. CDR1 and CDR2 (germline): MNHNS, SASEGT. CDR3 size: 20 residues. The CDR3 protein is CASSLEMGQGSSFSNQPQHF. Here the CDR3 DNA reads TGTGCCAGCAGCCTGGAGATGGGACAGGGGTCGAGTTTTAGCAATCAGCCCCAGCATTTT.

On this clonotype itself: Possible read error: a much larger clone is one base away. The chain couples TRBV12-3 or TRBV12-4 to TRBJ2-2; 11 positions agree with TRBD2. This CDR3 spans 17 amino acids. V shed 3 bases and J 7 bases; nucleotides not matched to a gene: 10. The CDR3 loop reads CASSFQSTSGGSGELFF. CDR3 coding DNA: TGTGCCAGCAGTTTCCAGTCTACTAGCGGGGGAAGCGGGGAGCTGTTTTTT.

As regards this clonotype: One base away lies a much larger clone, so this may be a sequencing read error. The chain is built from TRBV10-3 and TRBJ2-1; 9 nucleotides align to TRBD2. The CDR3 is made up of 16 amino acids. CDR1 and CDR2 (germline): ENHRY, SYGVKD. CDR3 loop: CAIRDFSGSSYNDQFF. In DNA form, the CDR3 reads TGTGCCATCAGGGATTTTAGCGGGAGCTCCTACAATGATCAGTTCTTC.

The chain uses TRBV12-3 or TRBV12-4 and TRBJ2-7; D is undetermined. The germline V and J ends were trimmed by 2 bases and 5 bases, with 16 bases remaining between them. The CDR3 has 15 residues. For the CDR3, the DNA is TGTGCCAGCAGTTTATTGATAGGGCTAAAGAACGAGCAGTACTTC. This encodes CASSLLIGLKNEQYF.

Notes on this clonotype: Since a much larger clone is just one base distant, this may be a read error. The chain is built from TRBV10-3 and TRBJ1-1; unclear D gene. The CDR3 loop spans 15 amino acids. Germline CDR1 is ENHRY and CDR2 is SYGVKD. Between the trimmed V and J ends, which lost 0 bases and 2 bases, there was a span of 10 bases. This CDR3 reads CAISESRQENTEAFF. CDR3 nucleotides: TGTGCCATCAGTGAGTCAAGACAAGAAAACACTGAAGCTTTCTTT.

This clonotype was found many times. Here the CDR3 reads CASTGTALYEQYF. The CDR3 DNA follows: TGTGCCAGCACCGGGACAGCACTCTACGAGCAGTACTTC. The chain employs TRBV6-6 and TRBJ2-7; 7 bases align to TRBD1. With 7 bases clipped from V and 3 bases from J, the junction kept 6 bases outside the gene matches. The length of the CDR3 is 13 residues. Looked up from germline, CDR1 is MNHNY and CDR2 is SVGAGI (reference sequence).

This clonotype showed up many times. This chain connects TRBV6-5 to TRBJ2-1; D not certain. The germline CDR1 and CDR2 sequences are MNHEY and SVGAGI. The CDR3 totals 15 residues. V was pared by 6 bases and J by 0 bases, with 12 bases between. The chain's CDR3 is CASSGGSLSYNEQFF. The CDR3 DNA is TGTGCCAGCAGCGGTGGGTCCCTCTCCTACAATGAGCAGTTCTTC.